This TCR beta chain stems from a study of cytomegalovirus exposure and HLA in healthy donors. Study-wide results and limits: Accurate predictions that matched the HLA-A and HLA-B alleles of most subjects were reportedly made from TCR beta sequences.

Amplification used 60 Vbeta primers and 13 Jbeta primers. Here immunoSEQ multiplex PCR was the method, and the copy in TCRdb shows in-frame clones only, minus some. The sample consists of about 140,000 clones, about 79% of them appearing once. Concerning this clone itself: Antigen: not known.

This CDR3 is built from 14 residues. Germline assignment: CDR1 SGDLS and CDR2 YYNGEE. The ends lost 7 bases at V and 3 bases at J; junction bases unmatched: 9. The sequence came from a man in his forties in good health and CMV-seropositive. Sequenced: PBMCs. This rearrangement joins TRBV9 to TRBJ1-2; TRBD1 agrees at 7 bases. CDR3 coding DNA: TGTGCCAGCTCCCGTCCGGGACAGTACTATGGCTACACCTTC. Protein: CASSRPGQYYGYTF. Variable domain in full (rest from reference TRBV9 and TRBJ1-2): DSGVTQTPKHLITATGQRVTLRCSPRSGDLSVYWYQQSLDQGLQFLIQYYNGEERAKGNILERFSAQQFPDLHSELNLSSLELGDSALYFCASSRPGQYYGYTFGSGTRLTVV.